Included here is one TCR beta chain sequence, with context. Its antigen is undetermined. Trimming pared 10 bases from V and 6 bases from J, leaving 16 bases between. The CDR3 covers 13 residues. Germline values: CDR1 MNHEY, CDR2 SVGAGI. These data belong to a study of cytomegalovirus exposure and HLA in healthy donors. Study-wide results and limits: In a later analysis, DRB1 alleles had the most associated TCRs; HLA-C alleles the fewest. Highly shared variants forming one cluster were likely a sequencing artifact.

Researchers ran the PCR with 60 Vbeta and 13 Jbeta primers. Measured with immunoSEQ multiplex PCR; TCRdb has only the in-frame clones, and not every one. The table has 100,000 to 150,000 clones, roughly 80% seen once. The chain combines TRBV6-5 with TRBJ2-1, with D tentatively TRBD2 (6 bases). The TCR sequence derives from a young man in good health and CMV-seropositive. Sequencing input: PBMCs. CDR3 coding DNA: TGTGCCACCTGGGGGGAAAGTCCCAATGAGCAGTTCTTC. This gives the protein CATWGESPNEQFF.